The T cell receptor (beta chain) described here comes from a study of monozygotic twins with inflammatory bowel disease. Study-level points and caveats: Repertoires of patients may have been made more variable by differing immunosuppressive treatments. No repertoire similarity difference was seen between concordant and discordant twins; power was possibly limited.

Details on this clonotype: What it binds is not known.

Eight separate reactions for every sample produced the cDNA. The authors ran two nested PCRs of 16 and 9 cycles on TCRalpha and TCRbeta cDNA. From its re-call of the 5' RACE reads, TCRdb lists each CDR3 protein once, without DNA. This listing includes 300,000 to 450,000 distinct CDR3 sequences. Germline CDR1 MNHEY, CDR2 SVGEGT. This CDR3 region has 14 residues. The sequence came from a human donor with ulcerative colitis or Crohn's disease, or a healthy co-twin of an affected twin (not recorded which). This rearrangement joins TRBV6-2 or TRBV6-3 to TRBJ2-7; TCRdb names TRBD1, which stays unverified in the absence of DNA. Sample: blood. The CDR3 reads CASTNGVTAYEQYF.